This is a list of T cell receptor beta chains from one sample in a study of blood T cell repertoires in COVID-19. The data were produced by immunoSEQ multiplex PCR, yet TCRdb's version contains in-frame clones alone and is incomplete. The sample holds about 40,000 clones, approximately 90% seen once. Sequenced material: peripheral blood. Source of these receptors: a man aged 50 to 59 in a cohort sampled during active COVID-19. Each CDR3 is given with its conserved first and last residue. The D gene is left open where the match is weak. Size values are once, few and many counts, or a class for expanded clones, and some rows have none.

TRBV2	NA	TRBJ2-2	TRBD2	CASSIAGGYTGELFF	TGTGCCAGCAGTATAGCGGGGGGGTACACCGGGGAGCTGTTTTTT
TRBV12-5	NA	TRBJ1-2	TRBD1	CASATLSPGQRDYTF	TGTGCTAGTGCCACGCTATCTCCGGGACAGAGGGACTACACCTTC
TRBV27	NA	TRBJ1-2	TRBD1	CASSWDRGNGYTF	TGTGCCAGCAGCTGGGACAGGGGCAATGGCTACACCTTC
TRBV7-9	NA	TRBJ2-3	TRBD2	CASSFGSGMSDTQYF	TGTGCCAGCAGCTTTGGTAGCGGGATGTCAGATACGCAGTATTTT
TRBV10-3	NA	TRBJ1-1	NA	CAISESLDRNTEAFF	TGTGCCATCAGTGAGTCCCTTGACAGGAACACTGAAGCTTTCTTT
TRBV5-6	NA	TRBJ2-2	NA	CASSPARGYVELFF	TGTGCCAGCAGCCCCGCCAGGGGTTATGTGGAGCTGTTTTTT
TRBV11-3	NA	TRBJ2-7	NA	CASSPPPPGFSYEQYF	TGTGCCAGCAGCCCCCCCCCTCCAGGTTTCTCCTACGAGCAGTACTTC
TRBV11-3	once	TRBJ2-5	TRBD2	CAGSPRISGEETQYF	TGTGCCGGCAGCCCGAGAATCAGCGGGGAAGAGACCCAGTACTTC
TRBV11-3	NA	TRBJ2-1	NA	CASSEYFDTNNEQFF	TGTGCCAGCAGCGAATACTTCGACACGAACAATGAGCAGTTCTTC
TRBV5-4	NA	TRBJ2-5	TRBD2	CASSWAPSGVQTQYF	TGTGCCAGCAGCTGGGCCCCTAGCGGGGTGCAGACCCAGTACTTC
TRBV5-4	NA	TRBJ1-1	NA	CASSADPLGPEAFF	TGTGCCAGCAGCGCAGATCCTCTGGGGCCTGAAGCTTTCTTT
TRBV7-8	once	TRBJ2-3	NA	CASSLGHYSAPDTQYF	TGTGCCAGCAGCTTAGGCCACTACTCTGCCCCAGATACGCAGTATTTT
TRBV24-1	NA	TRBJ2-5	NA	CATSDLDRQETQYF	TGTGCCACCAGTGATTTGGACAGACAAGAGACCCAGTACTTC
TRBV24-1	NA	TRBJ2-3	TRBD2	CATSDFSRVAGTDTQYF	TGTGCCACCAGTGATTTTTCCCGAGTAGCGGGGACAGATACGCAGTATTTT
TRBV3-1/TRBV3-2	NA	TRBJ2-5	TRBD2	CASSQGPVERGQETQYF	TGTGCCAGCAGCCAAGGCCCCGTGGAGCGGGGACAAGAGACCCAGTACTTC
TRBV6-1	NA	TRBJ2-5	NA	CASSGPGLRSGRETQYF	TGTGCCAGCAGTGGTCCGGGACTCCGGTCGGGGAGGGAGACCCAGTACTTC
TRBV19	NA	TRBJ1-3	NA	CASSMAGEVGNTIYF	TGTGCCAGTAGTATGGCGGGAGAGGTCGGAAACACCATATATTTT
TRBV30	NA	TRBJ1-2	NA	CAWSQNRNYGYTF	TGTGCCTGGAGCCAGAATCGTAACTATGGCTACACCTTC
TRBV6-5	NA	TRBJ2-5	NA	CASSYLRQVETQYF	TGTGCCAGCAGTTACCTCCGACAGGTGGAGACCCAGTACTTC
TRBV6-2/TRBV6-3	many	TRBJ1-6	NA	CASSESGLHNSPLHF	TGTGCCAGCAGTGAGTCGGGGTTGCATAATTCACCCCTCCACTTT
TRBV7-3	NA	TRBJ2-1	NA	CASSLWASHYEQFF	TGTGCCAGCAGCTTATGGGCCTCGCACTATGAGCAGTTCTTC
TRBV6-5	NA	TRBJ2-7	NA	CASSYSVTGNYEQYF	TGTGCCAGCAGTTACTCAGTGACGGGGAACTACGAGCAGTACTTC
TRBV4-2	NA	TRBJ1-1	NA	CASSQSGTGQQNTEAFF	TGTGCCAGCAGCCAATCAGGAACCGGACAACAGAACACTGAAGCTTTCTTT
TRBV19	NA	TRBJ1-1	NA	CASSEKTVNTEAFF	TGTGCCAGTTCCGAAAAAACAGTGAACACTGAAGCTTTCTTT
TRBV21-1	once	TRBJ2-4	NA	CASSKLWDSPDIQYF	TGTGCCAGCAGCAAATTGTGGGACAGCCCCGACATTCAGTACTTC
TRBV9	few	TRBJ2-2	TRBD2	CASSPGGAQNTGELFF	TGTGCCAGCAGCCCGGGAGGGGCTCAGAACACCGGGGAGCTGTTTTTT
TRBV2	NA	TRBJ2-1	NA	CVSRGIRGVSYNEQFF	TGTGTCAGCAGGGGTATCAGGGGCGTCTCCTACAATGAGCAGTTCTTC
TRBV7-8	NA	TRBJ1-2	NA	CASSTQGEFNYGYTF	TGTGCCAGCAGCACACAGGGAGAATTTAACTATGGCTACACCTTC
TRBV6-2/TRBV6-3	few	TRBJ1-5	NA	CASSFIQGNQPQHF	TGTGCCAGCAGTTTCATCCAGGGTAATCAGCCCCAGCATTTT
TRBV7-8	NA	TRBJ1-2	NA	CASSLVGGAEGYTF	TGTGCCAGCAGCTTAGTAGGGGGGGCGGAGGGCTACACCTTC
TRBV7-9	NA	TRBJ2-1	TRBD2	CASSLALAGVNEQFF	TGTGCCAGCAGCTTAGCCCTAGCGGGAGTTAATGAGCAGTTCTTC
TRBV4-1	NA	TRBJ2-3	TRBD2	CASSQDASGRTDTQYF	TGCGCCAGCAGCCAAGACGCTAGCGGGAGGACAGATACGCAGTATTTT
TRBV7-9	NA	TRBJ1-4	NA	CASSYVTGATNEKLFF	TGTGCCAGCAGCTATGTCACAGGTGCAACTAATGAAAAACTGTTTTTT
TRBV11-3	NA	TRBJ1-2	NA	CASSPSGGSNYGYTF	TGTGCCAGCAGCCCGTCGGGGGGGAGCAACTATGGCTACACCTTC
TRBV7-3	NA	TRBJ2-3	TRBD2	CASSPFREGITDTQYF	TGTGCCAGCAGCCCCTTTCGGGAGGGAATCACAGATACGCAGTATTTT
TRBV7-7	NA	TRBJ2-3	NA	CASMGRDTQYF	TGTGCTAGCATGGGCCGAGATACGCAGTATTTT
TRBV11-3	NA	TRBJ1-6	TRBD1	CASSSRDRGSRRSPLHF	TGTGCCAGCAGCTCTCGGGACAGGGGTTCCCGAAGGTCACCCCTCCACTTT
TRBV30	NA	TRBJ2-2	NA	CAWRVHGAGELFF	TGTGCCTGGAGGGTCCACGGGGCCGGGGAGCTGTTTTTT
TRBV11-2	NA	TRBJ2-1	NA	CASSLIRLVRDEQFF	TGTGCCAGCAGCTTAATCCGACTAGTTCGCGATGAGCAGTTCTTC
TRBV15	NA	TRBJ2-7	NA	CATSPDRFDHEQYF	TGTGCCACCAGCCCCGACAGGTTTGACCACGAGCAGTACTTC
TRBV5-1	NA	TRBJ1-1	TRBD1	CASSDIQGARVEAFF	TGCGCCAGCAGCGACATACAGGGGGCGCGAGTTGAAGCTTTCTTT
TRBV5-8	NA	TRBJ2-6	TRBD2	CASTPWLSGGDGANVLTF	TGTGCCAGCACCCCCTGGCTTAGCGGGGGGGATGGGGCCAACGTCCTGACTTTC
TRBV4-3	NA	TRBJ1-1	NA	CASSQGPGGLDSTEAFF	TGCGCCAGCAGCCAAGGGCCGGGGGGCCTTGATAGCACTGAAGCTTTCTTT
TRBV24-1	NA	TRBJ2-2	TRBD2	CATSDPRTSGELFF	TGTGCCACCAGTGATCCGCGGACTAGCGGGGAGCTGTTTTTT
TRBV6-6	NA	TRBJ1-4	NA	CASSSNGAPNEKLFF	TGTGCCAGCAGTTCGAATGGGGCCCCTAATGAAAAACTGTTTTTT
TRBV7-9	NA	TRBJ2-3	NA	CASSISSYPGDGTDTQYF	TGTGCCAGCAGCATCTCTTCGTACCCCGGGGATGGCACAGATACGCAGTATTTT
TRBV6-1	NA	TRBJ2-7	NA	CASSELPEGAYEQYF	TGTGCCAGCAGTGAATTGCCAGAAGGGGCATACGAGCAGTACTTC
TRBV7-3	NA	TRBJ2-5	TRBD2	CASSREGQETQYF	TGTGCCAGCAGCAGGGAGGGGCAAGAGACCCAGTACTTC
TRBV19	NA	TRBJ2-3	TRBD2	CASTLAGGTDTQYF	TGTGCCAGTACCTTAGCGGGGGGCACAGATACGCAGTATTTT
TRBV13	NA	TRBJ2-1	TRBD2	CASSDEQTSSDEQFF	TGTGCCAGCAGTGACGAGCAGACTAGCAGTGATGAGCAGTTCTTC
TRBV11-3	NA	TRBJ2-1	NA	CASSLEGRGVDEQFF	TGTGCCAGCAGCTTAGAAGGCAGGGGGGTGGATGAGCAGTTCTTC
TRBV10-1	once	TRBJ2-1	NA	CASFPGGEQFF	TGCGCCAGCTTCCCCGGTGGTGAGCAGTTCTTC
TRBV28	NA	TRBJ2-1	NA	CASSFHQGGRNEQFF	TGTGCCAGCAGTTTTCATCAGGGAGGACGAAATGAGCAGTTCTTC